This record concerns one T cell receptor (beta chain) sequence. The data originate from a study of blood T cell repertoires in COVID-19. Looking at the study overall: T cells, B-cell-depleted T cells, or PBMCs supplied cDNA or gDNA.

Per germline, CDR1 SGHTA and CDR2 FQGNSA. Between the trimmed V and J ends, which lost 0 bases and 4 bases, there was a span of 14 bases. This CDR3 is 16 amino acids long. Per the authors' pipeline: Amplified reference gene primers provided the basis for estimating nucleated cell counts. Sequencing used immunoSEQ multiplex PCR; TCRdb keeps in-frame clones, though not all of them. V and J calls plus clone size are reproduced from that table; the DNA served to infer D and trimming. Here the sample spans a few hundred thousand clones, less than 90% being singletons. Recruitment covered about two dozen US areas and drew participants whose ages spanned roughly 18 to 90 years.

The sequence was obtained from a woman aged 45-65 years who had recovered from COVID-19. The sequencing input was PBMCs or T cells enriched from blood (not recorded which). This rearrangement joins TRBV7-2 to TRBJ2-3, with D perhaps matching TRBD2 (5 bases). The chain's CDR3 is CASSLALPPGADTQYF. The CDR3 DNA reads TGTGCCAGCAGCTTAGCCCTTCCCCCCGGGGCAGATACGCAGTATTTT.